The present entry profiles one T cell receptor (beta chain) with its context. CDR3 length: 16 residues. J gave up 6 bases and V 5 bases, and 8 bases lay outside the gene matches. Per germline, CDR1 SEHNR and CDR2 FQNEAQ (reference sequence). The data stem from a study of blood T cell repertoires in COVID-19. Turning to the study itself: Collection of acute and convalescent COVID-19 samples took place in the United States, Italy and Spain. PBMCs, B-cell-depleted T cells, or T cells provided the cDNA or gDNA that made up the material.

Original processing methods: Nucleated cell number was recorded as an estimate derived from reference gene primer amplification. The table came from immunoSEQ multiplex PCR; TCRdb's copy has only in-frame clones and leaves some out. V and J calls and clone size are those listed in that table; D and trimming were worked out from the DNA. The sample shows roughly 39,000 clones, over 85% of them seen only once. J is TRBJ2-2 and V is TRBV7-9; 11 bases agree with TRBD1. The material sequenced was peripheral blood. This clonotype was obtained from a human donor with active COVID-19. The donor label of this sample is uncertain. This chain's CDR3 is CASSARGQGGPGELFF. CDR3 DNA: TGTGCCAGCAGCGCGCGGGGACAGGGGGGCCCCGGGGAGCTGTTTTTT. Full variable domain (remainder filled in from reference TRBV7-9 and TRBJ2-2): DTGVSQNPRHKITKRGQNVTFRCDPISEHNRLYWYRQTLGQGPEFLTYFQNEAQLEKSRLLSDRFSAERPKGSFSTLEIQRTEQGDSAMYLCASSARGQGGPGELFFGEGSRLTVL.